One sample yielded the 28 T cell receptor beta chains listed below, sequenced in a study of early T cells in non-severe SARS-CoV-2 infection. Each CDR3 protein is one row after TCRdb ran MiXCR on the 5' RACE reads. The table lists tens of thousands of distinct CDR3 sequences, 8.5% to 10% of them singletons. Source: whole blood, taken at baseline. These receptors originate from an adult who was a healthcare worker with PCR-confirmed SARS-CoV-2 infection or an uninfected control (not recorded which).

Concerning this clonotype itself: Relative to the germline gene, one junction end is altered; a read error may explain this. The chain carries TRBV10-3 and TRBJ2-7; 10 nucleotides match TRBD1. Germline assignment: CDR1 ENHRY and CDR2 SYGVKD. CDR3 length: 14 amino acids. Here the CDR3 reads CATSFGQGAYEQYF. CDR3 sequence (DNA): TGTGCCACCAGTTTCGGACAGGGGGCCTACGAGCAGTACTTC.

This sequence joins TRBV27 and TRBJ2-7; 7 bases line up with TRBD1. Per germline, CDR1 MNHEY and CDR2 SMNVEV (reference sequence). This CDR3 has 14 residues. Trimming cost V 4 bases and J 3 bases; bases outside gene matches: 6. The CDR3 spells CASSYKQGFYEQYF. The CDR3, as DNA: TGTGCCAGCAGTTATAAACAGGGGTTCTACGAGCAGTACTTC.

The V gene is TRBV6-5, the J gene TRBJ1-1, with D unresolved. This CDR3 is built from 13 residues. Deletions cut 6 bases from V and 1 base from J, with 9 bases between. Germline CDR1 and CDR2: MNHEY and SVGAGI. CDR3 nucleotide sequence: TGTGCCAGCAGCCAAAGCGGGAACACTGAAGCTTTCTTT. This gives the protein CASSQSGNTEAFF.

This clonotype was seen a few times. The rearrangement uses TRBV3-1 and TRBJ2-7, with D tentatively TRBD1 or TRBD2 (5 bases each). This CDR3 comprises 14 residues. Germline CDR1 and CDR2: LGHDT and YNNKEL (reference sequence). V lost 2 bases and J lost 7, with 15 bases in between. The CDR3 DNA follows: TGTGCCAGCAGCCAAAGGGACGTGGGGAAGGAGCAGTACTTC. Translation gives CASSQRDVGKEQYF.

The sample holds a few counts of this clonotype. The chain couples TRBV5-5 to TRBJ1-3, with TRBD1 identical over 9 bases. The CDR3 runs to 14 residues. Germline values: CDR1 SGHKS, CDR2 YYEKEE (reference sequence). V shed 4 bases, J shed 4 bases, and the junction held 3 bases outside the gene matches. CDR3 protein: CASSHTGGGNTIYF. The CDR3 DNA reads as TGTGCCAGCAGCCATACAGGGGGCGGAAACACCATATATTTT.

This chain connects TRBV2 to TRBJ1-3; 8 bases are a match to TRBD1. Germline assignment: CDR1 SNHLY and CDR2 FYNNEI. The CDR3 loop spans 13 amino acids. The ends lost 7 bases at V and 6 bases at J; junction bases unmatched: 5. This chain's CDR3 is CASNGQGENTIYF. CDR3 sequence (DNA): TGTGCCAGCAACGGACAGGGTGAAAACACCATATATTTT.

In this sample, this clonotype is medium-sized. CDR3 DNA sequence: TGTGCCAGCAGCAAACCAACTAGCGGGAGGCTCCGCCACAATGAGCAGTTCTTC. It codes for CASSKPTSGRLRHNEQFF. The chain uses TRBV6-1 and TRBJ2-1; 12 nucleotides match TRBD2. This CDR3 is 18 amino acids long. Germline-derived CDR1 and CDR2 are MNHNS and SASEGT. With 6 bases clipped from V and 5 bases from J, the junction kept 14 bases outside the gene matches.

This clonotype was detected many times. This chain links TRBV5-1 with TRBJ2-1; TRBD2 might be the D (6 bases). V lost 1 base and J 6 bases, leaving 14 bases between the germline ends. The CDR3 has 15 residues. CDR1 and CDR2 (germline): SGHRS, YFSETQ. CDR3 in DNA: TGCGCCAGCAGCTTGACGGGAGAAAAGCTCAATGAGCAGTTCTTC. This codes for CASSLTGEKLNEQFF. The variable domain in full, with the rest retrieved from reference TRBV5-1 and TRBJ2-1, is KAGVTQTPRYLIKTRGQQVTLSCSPISGHRSVSWYQQTPGQGLQFLFEYFSETQRNKGNFPGRFSGRQFSNSRSEMNVSTLELGDSALYLCASSLTGEKLNEQFFGPGTRLTVL.

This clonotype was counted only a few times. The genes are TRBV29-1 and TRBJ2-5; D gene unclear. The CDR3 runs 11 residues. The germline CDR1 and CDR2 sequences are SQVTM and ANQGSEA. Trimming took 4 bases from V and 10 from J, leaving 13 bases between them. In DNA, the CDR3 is TGCAGCGTTGCCCGACGTGGGCTCCAGTACTTC. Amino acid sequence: CSVARRGLQYF.

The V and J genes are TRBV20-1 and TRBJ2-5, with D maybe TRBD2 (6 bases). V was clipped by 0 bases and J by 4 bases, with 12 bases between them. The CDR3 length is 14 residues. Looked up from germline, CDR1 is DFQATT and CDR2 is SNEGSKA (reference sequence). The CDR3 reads CSARDWRAGETQYF. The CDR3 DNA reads TGCAGTGCTAGAGATTGGAGGGCGGGAGAGACCCAGTACTTC.

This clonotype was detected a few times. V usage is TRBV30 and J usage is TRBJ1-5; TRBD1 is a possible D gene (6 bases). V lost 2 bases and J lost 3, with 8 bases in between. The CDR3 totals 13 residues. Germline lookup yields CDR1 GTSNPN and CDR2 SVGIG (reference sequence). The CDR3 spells CAWSPGANQPQHF. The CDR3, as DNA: TGTGCCTGGAGTCCAGGGGCCAATCAGCCCCAGCATTTT.

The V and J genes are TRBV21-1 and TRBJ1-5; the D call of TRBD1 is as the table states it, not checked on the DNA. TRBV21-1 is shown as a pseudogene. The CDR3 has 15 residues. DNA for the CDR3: TGTGCCAGCAGAAAGATGCGGGGGAAGGATCAGCCCCAGCATTTT. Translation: CASRKMRGKDQPQHF.

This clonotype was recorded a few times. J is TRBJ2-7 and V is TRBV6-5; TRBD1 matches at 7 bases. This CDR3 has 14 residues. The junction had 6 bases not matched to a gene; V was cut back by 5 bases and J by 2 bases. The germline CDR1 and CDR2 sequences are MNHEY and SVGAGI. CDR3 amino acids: CASSDRDRAYEQYF. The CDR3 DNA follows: TGTGCCAGCAGTGACCGGGACAGAGCCTACGAGCAGTACTTC.

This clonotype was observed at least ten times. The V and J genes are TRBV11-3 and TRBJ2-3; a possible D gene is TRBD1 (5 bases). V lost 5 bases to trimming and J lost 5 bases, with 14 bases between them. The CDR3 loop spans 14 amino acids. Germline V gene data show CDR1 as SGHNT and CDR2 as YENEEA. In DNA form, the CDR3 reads TGTGCCAGCAGCCCTACCAGGCAGGGAGATACGCAGTATTTT. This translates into CASSPTRQGDTQYF. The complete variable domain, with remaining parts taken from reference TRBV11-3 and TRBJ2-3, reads EAGVVQSPRYKIIEKKQPVAFWCNPISGHNTLYWYLQNLGQGPELLIRYENEEAVDDSQLPKDRFSAERLKGVDSTLKIQPAELGDSAVYLCASSPTRQGDTQYFGPGTRLTVL.

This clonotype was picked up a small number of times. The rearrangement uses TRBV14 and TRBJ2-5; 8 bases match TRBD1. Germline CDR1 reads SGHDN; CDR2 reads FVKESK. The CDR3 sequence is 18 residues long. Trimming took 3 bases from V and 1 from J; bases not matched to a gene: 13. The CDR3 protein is CASSQRQRDRILQETQYF. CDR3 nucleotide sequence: TGTGCCAGCAGCCAGCGCCAGAGGGACAGGATCCTCCAAGAGACCCAGTACTTC. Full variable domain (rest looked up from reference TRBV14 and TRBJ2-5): EAGVTQFPSHSVIEKGQTVTLRCDPISGHDNLYWYRRVMGKEIKFLLHFVKESKQDESGMPNNRFLAERTGGTYSTLKVQPAELEDSGVYFCASSQRQRDRILQETQYFGPGTRLLVL.

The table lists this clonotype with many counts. CDR3 loop: CASSQSGGAGDTQYF. CDR3 DNA sequence: TGCGCCAGCAGCCAGAGCGGGGGGGCCGGAGATACGCAGTATTTT. The chain uses TRBV5-1 and TRBJ2-3, with 10 bases identical to TRBD2. After removal of 4 bases from V and 5 bases from J, the junction contained 7 bases not matched to a gene. The CDR3 spans 15 residues. Germline V gene sequence: CDR1 SGHRS, CDR2 YFSETQ.

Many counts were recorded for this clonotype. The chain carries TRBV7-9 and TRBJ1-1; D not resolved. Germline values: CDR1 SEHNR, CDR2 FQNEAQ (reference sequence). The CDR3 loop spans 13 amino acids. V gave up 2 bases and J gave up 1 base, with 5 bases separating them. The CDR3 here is CASSLNGNTEAFF. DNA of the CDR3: TGTGCCAGCAGCTTAAACGGGAACACTGAAGCTTTCTTT. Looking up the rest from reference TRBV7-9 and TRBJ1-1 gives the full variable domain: DTGVSQNPRHKITKRGQNVTFRCDPISEHNRLYWYRQTLGQGPEFLTYFQNEAQLEKSRLLSDRFSAERPKGSFSTLEIQRTEQGDSAMYLCASSLNGNTEAFFGQGTRLTVV.

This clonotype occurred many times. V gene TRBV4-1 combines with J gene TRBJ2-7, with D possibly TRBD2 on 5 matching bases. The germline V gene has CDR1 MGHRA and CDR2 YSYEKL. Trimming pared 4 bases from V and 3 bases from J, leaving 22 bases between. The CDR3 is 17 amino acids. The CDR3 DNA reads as TGCGCCAGCAGCCCATTTAGCCTAGGAGGAGGAAACTACGAGCAGTACTTC. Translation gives CASSPFSLGGGNYEQYF.

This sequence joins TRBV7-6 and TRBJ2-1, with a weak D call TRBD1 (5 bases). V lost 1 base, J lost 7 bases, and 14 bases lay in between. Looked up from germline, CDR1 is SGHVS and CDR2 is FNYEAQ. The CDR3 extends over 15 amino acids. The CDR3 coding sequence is TGTGCCAGCAGCTTAGTTTGGGGCCCTACTAATGAGCAGTTCTTC. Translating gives CASSLVWGPTNEQFF.

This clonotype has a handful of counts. The CDR3 DNA follows: TGTGCCAGCAGCCAACTTGGGACAGGGGGTGAAAAACTGTTTTTT. This codes for CASSQLGTGGEKLFF. This chain links TRBV11-3 with TRBJ1-4; 11 bases line up with TRBD1. With V trimmed by 5 bases and J by 7 bases, 6 bases remained unmatched. The CDR3 has 15 amino acids. Germline lookup yields CDR1 SGHNT and CDR2 YENEEA.

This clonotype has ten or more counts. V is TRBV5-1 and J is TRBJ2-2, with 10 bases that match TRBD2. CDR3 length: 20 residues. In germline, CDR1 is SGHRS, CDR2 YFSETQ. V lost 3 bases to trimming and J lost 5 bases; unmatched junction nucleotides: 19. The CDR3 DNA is TGCGCCAGCAGCTCTAGCGGGAGTCCTGAATCCTTTTCGAGGACCGGGGAGCTGTTTTTT. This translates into CASSSSGSPESFSRTGELFF.

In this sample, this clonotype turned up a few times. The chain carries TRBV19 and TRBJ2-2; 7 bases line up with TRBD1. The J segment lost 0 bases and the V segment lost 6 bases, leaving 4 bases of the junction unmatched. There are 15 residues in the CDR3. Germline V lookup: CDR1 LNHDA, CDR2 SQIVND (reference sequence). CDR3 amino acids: CASRPGTANTGELFF. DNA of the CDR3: TGTGCCAGTAGACCCGGGACAGCGAACACCGGGGAGCTGTTTTTT.

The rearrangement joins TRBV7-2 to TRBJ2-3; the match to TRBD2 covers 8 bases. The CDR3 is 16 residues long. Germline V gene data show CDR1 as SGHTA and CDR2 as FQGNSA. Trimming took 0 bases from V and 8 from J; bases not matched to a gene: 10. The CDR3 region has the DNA TGTGCCAGCAGCTTAGCCCCACCGGGGGGGCAAGGTACGCAGTATTTT. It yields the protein CASSLAPPGGQGTQYF.

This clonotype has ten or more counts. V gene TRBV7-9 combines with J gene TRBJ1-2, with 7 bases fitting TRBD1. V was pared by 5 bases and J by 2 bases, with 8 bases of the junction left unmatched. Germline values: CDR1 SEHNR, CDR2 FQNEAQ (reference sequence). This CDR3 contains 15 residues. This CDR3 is CASSHQLQGNYGYTF. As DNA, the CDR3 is TGTGCCAGCAGCCATCAACTACAGGGGAACTATGGCTACACCTTC.

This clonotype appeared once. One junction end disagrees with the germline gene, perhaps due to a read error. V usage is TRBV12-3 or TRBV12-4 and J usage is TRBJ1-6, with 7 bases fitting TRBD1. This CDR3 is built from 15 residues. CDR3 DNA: TGTGTCAGCAGTCTGGAGACAGGGCGTAATTCACCCCTCCACTTT. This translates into CVSSLETGRNSPLHF.

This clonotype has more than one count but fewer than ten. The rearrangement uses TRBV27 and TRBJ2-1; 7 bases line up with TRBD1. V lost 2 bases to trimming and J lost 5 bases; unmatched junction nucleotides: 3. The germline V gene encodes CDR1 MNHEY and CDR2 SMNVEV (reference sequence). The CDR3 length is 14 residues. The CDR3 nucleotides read TGTGCCAGCAGTTTAATAACAGGGGACAATGAGCAGTTCTTC. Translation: CASSLITGDNEQFF.

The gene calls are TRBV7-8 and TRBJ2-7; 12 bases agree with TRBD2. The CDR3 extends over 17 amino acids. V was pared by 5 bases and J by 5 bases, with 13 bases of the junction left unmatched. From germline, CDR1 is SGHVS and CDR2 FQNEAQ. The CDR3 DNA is TGTGCCAGCAGCCCCACTGCCACTAGCGGGGGGTTCCACGAGCAGTACTTC. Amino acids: CASSPTATSGGFHEQYF.

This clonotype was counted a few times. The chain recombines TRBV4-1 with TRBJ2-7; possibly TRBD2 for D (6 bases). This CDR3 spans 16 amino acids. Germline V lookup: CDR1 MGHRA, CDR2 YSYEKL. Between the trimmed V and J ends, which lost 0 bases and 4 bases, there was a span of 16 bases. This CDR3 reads CASSQETSRTSYEQYF. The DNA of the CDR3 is TGCGCCAGCAGCCAAGAAACTAGCAGAACCTCATACGAGCAGTACTTC.